The present entry profiles one TCR beta chain with its context. Study processing details: Amplification of reference gene primers provided the estimated nucleated cell counts. Profiling relied on immunoSEQ multiplex PCR, and the TCRdb table lists in-frame clones only, not all of them. That table gives V, J and clone size, and the DNA gave D and trimming. Here the sample spans 84,000 or so clones, 70% to 90% being singletons. This entry comes from a study of blood T cell repertoires in COVID-19. Study information: Italy, Spain and the United States were the sources of the convalescent and acute COVID-19 samples. T cells, B-cell-depleted T cells, or PBMCs provided the cDNA or gDNA that served as material.

This receptor was identified in an elderly woman with acute or convalescent COVID-19. Sequencing input: peripheral blood.

This chain's CDR3 is CASSLGTGRDTEAFF. The CDR3 nucleotides read TGTGCCAGCAGCTTGGGGACAGGGAGGGACACTGAAGCTTTCTTT. This chain links TRBV11-3 with TRBJ1-1, with 9 bases identical to TRBD1. J lost 3 bases, V lost 3 bases, and 5 bases had no gene match. CDR3 size: 15 residues. Germline V lookup: CDR1 SGHNT, CDR2 YENEEA.